The 3 T cell receptor beta chains below all came from one sample that was sequenced in a study of neoadjuvant anti-PD-1 for oral cavity cancer. The assay was immunoSEQ multiplex PCR, and TCRdb's table has in-frame clones only and misses some. The sample contains about 8,000 clones, 70% of which appear only once. The time point is: after neoadjuvant nivolumab, at surgical resection. The input for sequencing was PBMCs, taken after nivolumab (anti-PD-1) treatment. These receptors all stem from a person between 40 and 85 years old with oral cavity squamous cell carcinoma.

CDR3 DNA sequence: TGCGCCAGCAGCCCTAGGACAGGCTATAATTCACCCCTCCACTTT. Encoded protein: CASSPRTGYNSPLHF. The chain employs TRBV4-3 and TRBJ1-6; 7 bases agree with TRBD1. The J segment lost 3 bases and the V segment lost 4 bases, leaving 3 bases of the junction unmatched. Germline V gives CDR1 LGHNA, CDR2 YSLEER. This CDR3 has 15 residues.

This clone was counted once. The rearrangement links TRBV7-2 to TRBJ2-1; TRBD2 aligns across 8 bases. The J segment lost 4 bases and the V segment lost 1 base, leaving 15 bases of the junction unmatched. The CDR3 has 19 amino acids. CDR1 and CDR2 (germline): SGHTA, FQGNSA. DNA of the CDR3: TGTGCCAGCAGCTTAGTTGTGGCGGTGCGGGCTAGCGGGTACAATGAGCAGTTCTTC. Translated: CASSLVVAVRASGYNEQFF.

The rearrangement joins TRBV6-6 to TRBJ1-1; D possibly corresponds to TRBD1 (6 bases). The V end was cut by 6 bases, the J end by 5 bases, with 10 bases between. This CDR3 has 12 amino acids. Germline loops: CDR1 MNHNY, CDR2 SVGAGI (reference sequence). CDR3 DNA: TGTGCCAGCAGCTTTCAGGGGACTGAAGCTTTCTTT. The encoded protein is CASSFQGTEAFF.